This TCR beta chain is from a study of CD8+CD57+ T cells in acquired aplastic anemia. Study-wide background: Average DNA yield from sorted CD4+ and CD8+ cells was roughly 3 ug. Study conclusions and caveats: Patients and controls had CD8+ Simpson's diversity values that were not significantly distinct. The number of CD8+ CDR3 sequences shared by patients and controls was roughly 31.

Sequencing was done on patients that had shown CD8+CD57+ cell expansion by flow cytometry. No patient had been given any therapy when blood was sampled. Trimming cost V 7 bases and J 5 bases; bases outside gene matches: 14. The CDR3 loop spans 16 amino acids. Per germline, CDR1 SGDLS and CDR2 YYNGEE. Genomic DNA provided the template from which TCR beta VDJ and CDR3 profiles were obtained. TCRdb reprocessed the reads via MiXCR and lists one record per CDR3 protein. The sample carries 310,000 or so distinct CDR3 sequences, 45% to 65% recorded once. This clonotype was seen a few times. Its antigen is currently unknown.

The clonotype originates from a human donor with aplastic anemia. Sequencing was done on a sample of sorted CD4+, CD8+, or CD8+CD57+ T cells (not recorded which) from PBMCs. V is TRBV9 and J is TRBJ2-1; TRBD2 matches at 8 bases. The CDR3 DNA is TGTGCCAGCCAGGGGTCGAGCGGGAGTCTCAACAATGAGCAGTTCTTC. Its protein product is CASQGSSGSLNNEQFF.